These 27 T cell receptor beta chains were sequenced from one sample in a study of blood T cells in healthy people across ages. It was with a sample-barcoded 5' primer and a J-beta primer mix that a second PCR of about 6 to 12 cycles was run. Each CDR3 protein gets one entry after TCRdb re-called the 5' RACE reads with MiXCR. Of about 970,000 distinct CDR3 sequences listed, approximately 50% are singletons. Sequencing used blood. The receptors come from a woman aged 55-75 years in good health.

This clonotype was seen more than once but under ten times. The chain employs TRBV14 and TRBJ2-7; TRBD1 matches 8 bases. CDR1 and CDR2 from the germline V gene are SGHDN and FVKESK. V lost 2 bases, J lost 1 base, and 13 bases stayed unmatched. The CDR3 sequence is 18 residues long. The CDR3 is CASSQFVGTGASSYEQYF. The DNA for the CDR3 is TGTGCCAGCAGCCAATTTGTAGGGACAGGCGCCTCGTCCTACGAGCAGTACTTC.

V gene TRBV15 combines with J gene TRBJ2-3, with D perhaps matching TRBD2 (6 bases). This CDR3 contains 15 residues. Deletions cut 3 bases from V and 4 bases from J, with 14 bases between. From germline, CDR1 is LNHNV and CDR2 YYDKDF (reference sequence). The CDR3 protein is CATSRRDRGSDTQYF. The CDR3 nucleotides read TGTGCCACCAGCAGGCGGGACCGCGGCTCAGATACGCAGTATTTT.

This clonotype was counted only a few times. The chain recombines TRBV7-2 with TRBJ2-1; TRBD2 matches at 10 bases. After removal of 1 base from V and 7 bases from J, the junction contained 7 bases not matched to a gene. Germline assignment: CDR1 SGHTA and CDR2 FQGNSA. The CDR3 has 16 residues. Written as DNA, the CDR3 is TGTGCCAGCAGCTTAGTTCTTAGCGGGAGGTTGAATGAGCAGTTCTTC. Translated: CASSLVLSGRLNEQFF.

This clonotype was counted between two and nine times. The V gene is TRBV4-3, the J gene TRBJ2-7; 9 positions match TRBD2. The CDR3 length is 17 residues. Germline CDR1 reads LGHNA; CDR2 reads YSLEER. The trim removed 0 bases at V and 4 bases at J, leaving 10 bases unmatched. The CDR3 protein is CASSQDFRREGRYEQYF. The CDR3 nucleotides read TGCGCCAGCAGCCAAGATTTTAGGCGGGAGGGCCGGTACGAGCAGTACTTC.

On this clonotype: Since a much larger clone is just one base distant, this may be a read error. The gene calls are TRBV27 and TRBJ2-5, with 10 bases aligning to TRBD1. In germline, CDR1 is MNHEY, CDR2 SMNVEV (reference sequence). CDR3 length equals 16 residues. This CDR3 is CASSSPGTGETGEQNF. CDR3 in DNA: TGTGCCAGCAGTTCGCCCGGGACAGGGGAGACGGGCGAGCAGAACTTC.

The CDR3 DNA reads as TGTGCCAGCAGCTTCCTAGCAGGGACCGGGGAGCTGTTTTTT. This encodes CASSFLAGTGELFF. The rearrangement uses TRBV11-2 and TRBJ2-2; TRBD1 or TRBD2 may be the D gene (5 bases each). Trimming left V 3 bases short and J 5 bases short, with 10 bases between. This CDR3 comprises 14 residues. Germline CDR1 SGHAT, CDR2 FQNNGV.

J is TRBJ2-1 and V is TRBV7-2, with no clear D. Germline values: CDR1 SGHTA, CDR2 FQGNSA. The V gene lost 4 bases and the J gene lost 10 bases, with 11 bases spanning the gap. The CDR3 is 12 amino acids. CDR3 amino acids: CASSSPNREQFF. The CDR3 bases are TGTGCCAGCAGCTCTCCTAATCGAGAGCAGTTCTTC. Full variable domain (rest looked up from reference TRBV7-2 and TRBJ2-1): GAGVSQSPSNKVTEKGKDVELRCDPISGHTALYWYRQSLGQGLEFLIYFQGNSAPDKSGLPSDRFSAERTGGSVSTLTIQRTQQEDSAVYLCASSSPNREQFFGPGTRLTVL.

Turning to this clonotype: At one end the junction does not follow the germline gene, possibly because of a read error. CDR3 amino acids: CAGSPVRGSGQYF. In DNA, the CDR3 is TGTGCCGGCAGCCCCGTGAGGGGAAGCGGGCAGTACTTC. The V call is TRBV7-9, the J call TRBJ2-7; D could derive from TRBD1 or TRBD2 (5 bases each). Per the germline V gene, CDR1 is SEHNR and CDR2 is FQNEAQ (reference sequence). There are 13 residues in the CDR3.

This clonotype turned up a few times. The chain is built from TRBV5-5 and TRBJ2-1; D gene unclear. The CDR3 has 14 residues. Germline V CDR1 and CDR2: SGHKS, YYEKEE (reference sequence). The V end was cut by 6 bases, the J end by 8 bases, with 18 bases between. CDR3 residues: CASNPGSVFDEQFF. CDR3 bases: TGTGCCAGCAACCCAGGTTCCGTATTCGATGAGCAGTTCTTC.

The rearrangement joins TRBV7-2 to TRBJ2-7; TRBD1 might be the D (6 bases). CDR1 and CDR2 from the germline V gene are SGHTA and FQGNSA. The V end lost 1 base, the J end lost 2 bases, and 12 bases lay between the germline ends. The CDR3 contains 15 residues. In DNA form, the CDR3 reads TGTGCCAGCAGCTTAGACGGCAGGGGCCCCTACGAGCAGTACTTC. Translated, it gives CASSLDGRGPYEQYF.

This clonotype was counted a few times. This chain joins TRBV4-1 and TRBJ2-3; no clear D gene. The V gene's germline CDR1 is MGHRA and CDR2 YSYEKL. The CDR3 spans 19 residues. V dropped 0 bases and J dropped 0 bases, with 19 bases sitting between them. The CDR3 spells CASSQDPAASIRSTDTQYF. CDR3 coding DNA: TGCGCCAGCAGCCAAGATCCCGCTGCGTCGATCCGTAGCACAGATACGCAGTATTTT.

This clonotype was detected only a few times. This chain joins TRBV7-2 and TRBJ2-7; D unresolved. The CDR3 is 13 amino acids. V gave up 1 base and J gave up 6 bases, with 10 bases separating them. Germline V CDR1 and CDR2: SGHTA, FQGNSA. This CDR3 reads CASSLGPSPEQYF. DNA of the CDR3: TGTGCCAGCAGCTTAGGACCGTCACCCGAGCAGTACTTC.

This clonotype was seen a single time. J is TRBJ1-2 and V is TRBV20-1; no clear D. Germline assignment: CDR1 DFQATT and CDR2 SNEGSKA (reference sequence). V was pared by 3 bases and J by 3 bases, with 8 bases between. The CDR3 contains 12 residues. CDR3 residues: CSASPGDYGYTF. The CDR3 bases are TGCAGTGCTAGTCCAGGCGACTATGGCTACACCTTC.

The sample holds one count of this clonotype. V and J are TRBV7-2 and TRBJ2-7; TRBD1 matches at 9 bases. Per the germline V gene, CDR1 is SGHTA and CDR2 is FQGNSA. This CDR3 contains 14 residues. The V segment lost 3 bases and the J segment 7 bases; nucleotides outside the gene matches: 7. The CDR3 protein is CASSFGQGRLEQYF. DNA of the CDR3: TGTGCCAGCAGCTTTGGACAGGGGAGGCTGGAGCAGTACTTC.

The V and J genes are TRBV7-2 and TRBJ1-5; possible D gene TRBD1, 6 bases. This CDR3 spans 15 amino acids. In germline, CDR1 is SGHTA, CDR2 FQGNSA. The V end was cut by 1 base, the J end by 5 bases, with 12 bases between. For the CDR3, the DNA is TGTGCCAGCAGCTTAGTTTCAGGGGCCTATCAGCCCCAGCATTTT. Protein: CASSLVSGAYQPQHF.

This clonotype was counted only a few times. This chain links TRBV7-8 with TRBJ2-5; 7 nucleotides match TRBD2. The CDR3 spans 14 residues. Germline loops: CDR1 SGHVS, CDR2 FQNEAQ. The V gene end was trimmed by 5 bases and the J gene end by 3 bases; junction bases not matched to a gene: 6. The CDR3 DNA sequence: TGTGCCAGCAGCACCACCGGGACTAAAGAGACCCAGTACTTC. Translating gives CASSTTGTKETQYF.

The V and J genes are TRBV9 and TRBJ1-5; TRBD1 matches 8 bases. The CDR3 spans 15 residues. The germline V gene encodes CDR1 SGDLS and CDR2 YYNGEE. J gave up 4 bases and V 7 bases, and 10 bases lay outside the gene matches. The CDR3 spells CASSRAGGPNQPQHF. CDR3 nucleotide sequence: TGTGCCAGCTCTCGGGCAGGGGGCCCGAATCAGCCCCAGCATTTT.

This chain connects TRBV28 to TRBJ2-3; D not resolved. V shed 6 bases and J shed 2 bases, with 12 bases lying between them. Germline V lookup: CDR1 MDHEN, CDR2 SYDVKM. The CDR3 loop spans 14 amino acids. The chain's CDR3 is CASRTPAFTDTQYF. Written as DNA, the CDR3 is TGTGCCAGCAGAACCCCAGCGTTCACAGATACGCAGTATTTT. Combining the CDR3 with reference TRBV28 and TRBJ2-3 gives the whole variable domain DVKVTQSSRYLVKRTGEKVFLECVQDMDHENMFWYRQDPGLGLRLIYFSYDVKMKEKGDIPEGYSVSREKKERFSLILESASTNQTSMYLCASRTPAFTDTQYFGPGTRLTVL.

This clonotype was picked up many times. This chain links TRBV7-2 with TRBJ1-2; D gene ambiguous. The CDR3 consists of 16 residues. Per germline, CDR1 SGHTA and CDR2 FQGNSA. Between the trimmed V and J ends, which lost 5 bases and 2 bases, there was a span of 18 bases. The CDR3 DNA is TGTGCCAGCAGCGCCGCTAGCAGGAGGGCGAACTATGGCTACACCTTC. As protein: CASSAASRRANYGYTF.

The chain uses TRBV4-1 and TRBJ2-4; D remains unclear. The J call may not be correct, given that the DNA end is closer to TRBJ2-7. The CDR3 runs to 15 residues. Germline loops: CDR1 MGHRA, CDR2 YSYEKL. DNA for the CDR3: TGCGCCAGCAGCCAAGTGAGCGTAAGCTCCTACGAGCAGTACTTC. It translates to CASSQVSVSSYEQYF.

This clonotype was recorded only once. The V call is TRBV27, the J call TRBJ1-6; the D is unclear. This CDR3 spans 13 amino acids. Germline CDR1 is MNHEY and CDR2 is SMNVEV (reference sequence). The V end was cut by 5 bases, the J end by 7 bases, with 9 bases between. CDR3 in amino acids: CASSRQMNSPLHF. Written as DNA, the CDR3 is TGTGCCAGCAGTCGGCAGATGAATTCACCCCTCCACTTT.

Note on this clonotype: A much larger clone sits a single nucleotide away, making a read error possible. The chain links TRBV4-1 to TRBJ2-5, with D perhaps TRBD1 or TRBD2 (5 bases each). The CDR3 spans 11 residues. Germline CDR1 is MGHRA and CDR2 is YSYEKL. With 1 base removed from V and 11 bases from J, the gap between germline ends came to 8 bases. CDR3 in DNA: TGCGCCAGCAGCCAAGGGTGGGGGCAGTACTTC. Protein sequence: CASSQGWGQYF.

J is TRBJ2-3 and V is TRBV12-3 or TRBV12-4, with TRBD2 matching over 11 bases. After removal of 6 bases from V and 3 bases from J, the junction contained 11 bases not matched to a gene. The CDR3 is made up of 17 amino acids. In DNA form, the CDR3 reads TGTGCCAGCAGCTACTGGACAGGGACTAGCGGAACAGATACGCAGTATTTT. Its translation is CASSYWTGTSGTDTQYF.

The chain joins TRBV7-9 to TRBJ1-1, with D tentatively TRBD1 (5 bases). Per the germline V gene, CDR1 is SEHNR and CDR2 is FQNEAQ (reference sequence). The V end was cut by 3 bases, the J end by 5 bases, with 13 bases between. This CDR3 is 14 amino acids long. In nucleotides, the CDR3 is TGTGCCAGCAGCTTTGATCCCAGGGTAACTGAAGCTTTCTTT. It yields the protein CASSFDPRVTEAFF.

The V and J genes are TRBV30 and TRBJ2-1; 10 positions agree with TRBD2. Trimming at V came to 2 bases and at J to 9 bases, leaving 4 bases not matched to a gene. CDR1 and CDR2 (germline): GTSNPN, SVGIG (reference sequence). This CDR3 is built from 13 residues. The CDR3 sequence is CAWSKSGRGEQFF. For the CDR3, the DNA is TGTGCCTGGAGTAAAAGCGGGAGGGGTGAGCAGTTCTTC.

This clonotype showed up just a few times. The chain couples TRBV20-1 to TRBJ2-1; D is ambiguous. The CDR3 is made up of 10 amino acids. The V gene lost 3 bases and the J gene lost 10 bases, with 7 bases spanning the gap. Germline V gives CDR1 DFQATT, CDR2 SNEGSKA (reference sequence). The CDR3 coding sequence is TGCAGTGCTAGTGGGCGCGAGCAGTTCTTC. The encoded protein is CSASGREQFF.

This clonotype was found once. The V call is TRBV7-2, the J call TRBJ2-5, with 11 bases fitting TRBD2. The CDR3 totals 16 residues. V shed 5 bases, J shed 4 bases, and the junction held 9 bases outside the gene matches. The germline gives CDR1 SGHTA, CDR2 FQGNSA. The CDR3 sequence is CASSGNGLAGGETQYF. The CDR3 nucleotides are TGTGCCAGCAGCGGAAACGGGCTAGCGGGGGGAGAGACCCAGTACTTC.